The 7 T cell receptor beta chains given below trace back to one sample, sequenced in a study of CD8 T cells in Susac syndrome. RNA in amounts of about 0.5 to 1 ug was reverse transcribed with random hexamers. TCRdb processed the immunoSEQ multiplex PCR reads anew with MiXCR; each CDR3 protein has one entry. The table shows approximately 170,000 distinct CDR3 sequences, with around 90% occurring only once. Sequencing was done on a sample of CD4+ T cells from PBMCs. All receptors derive from a human donor in good health.

This rearrangement joins TRBV30 to TRBJ2-7; 9 bases fit TRBD1. The CDR3 totals 18 residues. The germline gives CDR1 GTSNPN, CDR2 SVGIG (reference sequence). The V segment lost 0 bases and the J segment 0 bases; nucleotides outside the gene matches: 12. The CDR3 sequence is CAWSVRPGQGDISYEQYF. The CDR3 bases are TGTGCCTGGAGTGTCAGACCGGGACAGGGTGACATCTCCTACGAGCAGTACTTC.

The chain links TRBV3-1 to TRBJ2-7, with TRBD2 as a possible D gene (5 bases). CDR3 size: 15 residues. Germline V gene sequence: CDR1 LGHDT, CDR2 YNNKEL (reference sequence). The germline V and J ends were trimmed by 4 bases and 2 bases, with 15 bases remaining between them. In DNA, the CDR3 is TGTGCCAGCAGCCGCGACCCGGACTTCACCTACGAGCAGTACTTC. This encodes CASSRDPDFTYEQYF.

The chain has TRBV5-6 and TRBJ2-5; the match to TRBD2 covers 9 bases. Germline lookup yields CDR1 SGHDT and CDR2 YYEEEE. This CDR3 region has 15 residues. The V and J ends lost 5 bases and 2 bases, in that order; junction bases with no gene match: 7. For the CDR3, the DNA is TGTGCCAGCAGTTCAGCGGGGGGCTTTCAAGAGACCCAGTACTTC. Translating it yields CASSSAGGFQETQYF.

J is TRBJ2-7 and V is TRBV5-1; TRBD2 matches at 7 bases. Germline loops: CDR1 SGHRS, CDR2 YFSETQ. This CDR3 comprises 15 residues. Losses at the gene ends were 6 bases for V and 0 bases for J; bases not matched to a gene: 9. The CDR3: CASTPGRELSYEQYF. The CDR3 DNA sequence: TGCGCCAGCACCCCGGGGAGGGAGCTCTCCTACGAGCAGTACTTC.

The V call is TRBV2, the J call TRBJ2-2, with 7 nucleotides matching TRBD1. J gave up 7 bases and V 5 bases, and 1 base lay outside the gene matches. Germline V lookup: CDR1 SNHLY, CDR2 FYNNEI. The CDR3 spans 12 residues. As DNA, the CDR3 is TGTGCCAGCAGTCGACAGGGCGGGGAGCTGTTTTTT. It is translated as CASSRQGGELFF.

This sequence joins TRBV5-1 and TRBJ2-2; 12 nucleotides align to TRBD1. The CDR3 is 16 residues long. V lost 4 bases, J lost 5 bases, and 6 bases stayed unmatched. Germline CDR1 reads SGHRS; CDR2 reads YFSETQ. The CDR3 region is CASSIPGQGATGELFF. CDR3 coding DNA: TGCGCCAGCAGCATTCCGGGACAGGGGGCAACCGGGGAGCTGTTTTTT. Filled out from reference TRBV5-1 and TRBJ2-2, the complete variable domain reads KAGVTQTPRYLIKTRGQQVTLSCSPISGHRSVSWYQQTPGQGLQFLFEYFSETQRNKGNFPGRFSGRQFSNSRSEMNVSTLELGDSALYLCASSIPGQGATGELFFGEGSRLTVL.

The rearrangement joins TRBV7-8 to TRBJ2-5, with a weak D call TRBD1 (6 bases). V gave up 2 bases and J gave up 4 bases, with 11 bases separating them. The CDR3 runs to 14 residues. From germline, CDR1 is SGHVS and CDR2 FQNEAQ. For the CDR3, the DNA is TGTGCCAGCAGCTTATCAGTGGGGGCAGAGACCCAGTACTTC. It yields the protein CASSLSVGAETQYF.